The next 9 T cell receptor beta chains were all read from a single sample in a study of blood T cell repertoires in COVID-19. This table comes from immunoSEQ multiplex PCR, and its TCRdb copy is limited to in-frame clones, with some not included. Counted here are under 350,000 clones, 70% to 90% occurring once; the ten biggest clones make up just over 7%. The material sequenced was peripheral blood. These TCRs come from a human donor in a cohort sampled during active COVID-19.

The rearrangement uses TRBV5-8 and TRBJ1-1, with D tentatively TRBD1 (5 bases). V lost 3 bases, J lost 0 bases, and 9 bases lay in between. Looked up from germline, CDR1 is SGHTS and CDR2 is YDEGEE. This CDR3 contains 14 residues. This CDR3 is CASSSQGLNTEAFF. In DNA, the CDR3 is TGTGCCAGCAGCTCCCAGGGTCTGAACACTGAAGCTTTCTTT.

This chain connects TRBV7-8 to TRBJ1-2; weak D call: TRBD1 (5 bases). V was pared by 5 bases and J by 6 bases, with 16 bases between. Germline V gene lookup returns CDR1 SGHVS and CDR2 FQNEAQ. CDR3 length: 14 residues. CDR3 residues: CASSLRDSRDGYTF. The CDR3 DNA sequence: TGTGCCAGCAGCCTACGGGACTCCCGAGATGGCTACACCTTC.

Concerning this clone itself: An end of the junction differs from the germline gene, which may be a read error. The chain combines TRBV9 with TRBJ1-1; D ambiguous. CDR3 length: 15 amino acids. Germline CDR1 reads SGDLS; CDR2 reads YYNGEE. Here the CDR3 reads CASSPIPRLNTEAFF. In DNA form, the CDR3 reads TGTGCCAGCAGCCCAATCCCCAGGCTGAATACTGAAGCTTTCTTT.

V gene TRBV7-3 combines with J gene TRBJ2-1; 9 nucleotides line up with TRBD1. The V and J ends lost 5 bases and 3 bases, in that order; junction bases with no gene match: 11. CDR3 length equals 17 residues. CDR1 and CDR2 from the germline V gene are SGHTA and FQGTGA. CDR3 sequence (DNA): TGTGCCAGCAGCCCCCCGACGGACAGGGGACTCTACAATGAGCAGTTCTTC. Amino acids: CASSPPTDRGLYNEQFF.

V gene TRBV6-6 combines with J gene TRBJ2-4; a possible D gene is TRBD1 (6 bases). Germline V gives CDR1 MNHNY, CDR2 SVGAGI (reference sequence). With 5 bases removed from V and 5 bases from J, the gap between germline ends came to 13 bases. CDR3 length: 14 residues. CDR3 in DNA: TGTGCCAGCAGTCCCCGACAGGCCCAAAACATTCAGTACTTC. Translation gives CASSPRQAQNIQYF.

The chain uses TRBV7-2 and TRBJ1-2, with TRBD1 as a possible D gene (5 bases). The CDR3 spans 15 residues. Germline-derived CDR1 and CDR2 are SGHTA and FQGNSA. V lost 0 bases to trimming and J lost 1 base, with 9 bases between them. DNA for the CDR3: TGTGCCAGCAGCTTAGCTTCGGGGGTTAACTATGGCTACACCTTC. Protein product: CASSLASGVNYGYTF.

The rearrangement uses TRBV27 and TRBJ1-2; D may be TRBD1 (6 bases). V was clipped by 3 bases and J by 5 bases, with 13 bases between them. CDR3 size: 14 residues. Germline CDR1 MNHEY, CDR2 SMNVEV (reference sequence). In DNA, the CDR3 is TGTGCCAGCAGTTTGGACAGCCAACTTTATGGCTACACCTTC. Translated: CASSLDSQLYGYTF.

The gene calls are TRBV9 and TRBJ1-2; D gene uncertain. The CDR3 contains 13 residues. The germline V gene encodes CDR1 SGDLS and CDR2 YYNGEE. The V and J ends lost 0 bases and 0 bases respectively, with 3 bases between them. The CDR3 DNA follows: TGTGCCAGCAGCGTAGCGGCTAACTATGGCTACACCTTC. Translating gives CASSVAANYGYTF. The full variable domain, with the rest looked up from reference TRBV9 and TRBJ1-2, is DSGVTQTPKHLITATGQRVTLRCSPRSGDLSVYWYQQSLDQGLQFLIQYYNGEERAKGNILERFSAQQFPDLHSELNLSSLELGDSALYFCASSVAANYGYTFGSGTRLTVV.

The V call is TRBV19, the J call TRBJ2-6; 12 positions agree with TRBD1. Germline lookup yields CDR1 LNHDA and CDR2 SQIVND (reference sequence). CDR3 length: 19 residues. V was pared by 4 bases and J by 4 bases, with 11 bases of the junction left unmatched. CDR3 sequence reads: CASSTHRDRGLSGANVLTF. The CDR3 nucleotides read TGTGCCAGTAGTACCCACCGGGACAGGGGGCTTTCCGGGGCCAACGTCCTGACTTTC.